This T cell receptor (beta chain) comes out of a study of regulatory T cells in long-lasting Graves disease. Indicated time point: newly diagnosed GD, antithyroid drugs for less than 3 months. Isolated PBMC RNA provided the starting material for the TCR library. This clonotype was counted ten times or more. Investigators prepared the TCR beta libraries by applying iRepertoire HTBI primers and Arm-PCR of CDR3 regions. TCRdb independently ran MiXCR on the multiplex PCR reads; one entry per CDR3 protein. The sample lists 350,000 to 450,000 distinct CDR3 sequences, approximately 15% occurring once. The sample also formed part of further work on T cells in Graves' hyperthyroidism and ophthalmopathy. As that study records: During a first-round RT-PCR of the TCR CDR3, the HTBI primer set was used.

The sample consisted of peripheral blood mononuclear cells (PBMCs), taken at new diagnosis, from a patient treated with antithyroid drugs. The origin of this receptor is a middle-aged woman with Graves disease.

The CDR3 loop is CASSLRRTGDGYTF. CDR3 DNA: TGTGCCAGCAGTTTAAGACGGACAGGGGATGGCTACACCTTC. The chain combines TRBV27 with TRBJ1-2, with TRBD1 matching over 9 bases. CDR3 length: 14 residues. With 2 bases clipped from V and 6 bases from J, the junction kept 4 bases outside the gene matches. CDR1 and CDR2 (germline): MNHEY, SMNVEV (reference sequence).